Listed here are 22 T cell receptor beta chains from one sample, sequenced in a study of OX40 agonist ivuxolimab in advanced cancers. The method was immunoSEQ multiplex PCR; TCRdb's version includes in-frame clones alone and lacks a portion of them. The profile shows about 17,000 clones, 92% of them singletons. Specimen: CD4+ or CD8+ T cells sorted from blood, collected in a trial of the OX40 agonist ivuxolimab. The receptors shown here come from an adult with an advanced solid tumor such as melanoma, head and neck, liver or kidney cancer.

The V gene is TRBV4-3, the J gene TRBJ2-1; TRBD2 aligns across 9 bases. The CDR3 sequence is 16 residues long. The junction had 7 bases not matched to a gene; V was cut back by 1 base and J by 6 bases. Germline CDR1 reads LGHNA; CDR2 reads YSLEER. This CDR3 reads CASSQGLAVLFNEQFF. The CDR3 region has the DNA TGCGCCAGCAGCCAAGGACTAGCGGTCCTCTTCAATGAGCAGTTCTTC.

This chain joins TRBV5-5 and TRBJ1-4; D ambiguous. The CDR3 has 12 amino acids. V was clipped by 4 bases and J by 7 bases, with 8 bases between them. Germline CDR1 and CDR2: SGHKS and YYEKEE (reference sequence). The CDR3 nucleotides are TGTGCCAGCAGCCTAGACCCTGAAAAACTGTTTTTT. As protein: CASSLDPEKLFF.

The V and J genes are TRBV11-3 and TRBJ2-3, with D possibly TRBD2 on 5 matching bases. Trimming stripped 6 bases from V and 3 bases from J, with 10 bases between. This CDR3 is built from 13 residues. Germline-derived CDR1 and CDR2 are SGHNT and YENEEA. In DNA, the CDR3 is TGTGCCAGCAGGGACTCCCGAACAGATACGCAGTATTTT. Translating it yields CASRDSRTDTQYF.

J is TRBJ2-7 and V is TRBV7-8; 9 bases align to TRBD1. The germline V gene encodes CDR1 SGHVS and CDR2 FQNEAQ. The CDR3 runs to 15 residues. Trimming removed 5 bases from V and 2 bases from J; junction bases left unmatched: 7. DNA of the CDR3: TGTGCCAGCAGCCACGGACAGGGGAGAACCTACGAGCAGTACTTC. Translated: CASSHGQGRTYEQYF. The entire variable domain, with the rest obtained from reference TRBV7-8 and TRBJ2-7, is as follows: GAGVSQSPRYKVAKRGQDVALRCDPISGHVSLFWYQQALGQGPEFLTYFQNEAQLDKSGLPSDRFFAERPEGSVSTLKIQRTQQEDSAVYLCASSHGQGRTYEQYFGPGTRLTVT.

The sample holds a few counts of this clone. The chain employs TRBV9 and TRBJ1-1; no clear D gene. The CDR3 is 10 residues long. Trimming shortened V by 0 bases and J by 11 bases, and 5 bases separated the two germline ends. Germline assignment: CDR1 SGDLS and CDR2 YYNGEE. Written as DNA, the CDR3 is TGTGCCAGCAGCGTAGATCGGGCTTTCTTT. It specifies CASSVDRAFF.

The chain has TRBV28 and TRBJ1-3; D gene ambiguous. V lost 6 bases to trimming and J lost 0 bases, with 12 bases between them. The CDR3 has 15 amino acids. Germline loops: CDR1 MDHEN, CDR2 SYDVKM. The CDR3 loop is CASRPPQTSGNTIYF. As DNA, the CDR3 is TGTGCCAGCAGACCCCCTCAAACCTCTGGAAACACCATATATTTT.

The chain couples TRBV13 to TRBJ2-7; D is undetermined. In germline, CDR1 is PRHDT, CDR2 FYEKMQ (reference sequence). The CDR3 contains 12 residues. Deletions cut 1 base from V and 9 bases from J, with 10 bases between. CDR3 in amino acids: CASSLVGTGQYF. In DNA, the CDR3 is TGTGCCAGCAGCTTAGTGGGTACGGGGCAGTACTTC.

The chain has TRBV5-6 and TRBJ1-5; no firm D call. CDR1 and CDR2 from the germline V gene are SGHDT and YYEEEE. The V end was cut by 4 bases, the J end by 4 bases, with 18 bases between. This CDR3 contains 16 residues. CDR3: CASSVPPRRINQPQHF. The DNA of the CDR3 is TGTGCCAGCAGCGTGCCCCCCCGACGGATAAATCAGCCCCAGCATTTT.

CDR3 nucleotide sequence: TGTGCCAGCAGTGCCTTGGGACAGATCGGGGAGCTGTTTTTT. Protein sequence: CASSALGQIGELFF. V is TRBV2 and J is TRBJ2-2; TRBD1 agrees at 7 bases. Trimming removed 4 bases from V and 7 bases from J; junction bases left unmatched: 6. Germline CDR1 SNHLY, CDR2 FYNNEI. The CDR3 has 14 residues. The full variable domain, rest sourced from reference TRBV2 and TRBJ2-2, is EPEVTQTPSHQVTQMGQEVILRCVPISNHLYFYWYRQILGQKVEFLVSFYNNEISEKSEIFDDQFSVERPDGSNFTLKIRSTKLEDSAMYFCASSALGQIGELFFGEGSRLTVL.

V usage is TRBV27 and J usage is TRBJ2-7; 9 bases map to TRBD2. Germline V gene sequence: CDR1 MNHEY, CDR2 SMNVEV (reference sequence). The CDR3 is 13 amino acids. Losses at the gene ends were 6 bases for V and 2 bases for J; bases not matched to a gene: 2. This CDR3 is CASRASGAYEQYF. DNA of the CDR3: TGTGCCAGCAGGGCTAGCGGGGCCTACGAGCAGTACTTC.

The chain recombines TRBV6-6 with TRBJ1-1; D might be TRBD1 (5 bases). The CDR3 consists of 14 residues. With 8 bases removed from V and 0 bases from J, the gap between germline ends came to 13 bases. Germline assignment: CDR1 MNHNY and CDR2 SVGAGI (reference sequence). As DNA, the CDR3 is TGTGCCAGCCGCTTGCCAGGGATGAACACTGAAGCTTTCTTT. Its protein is CASRLPGMNTEAFF.

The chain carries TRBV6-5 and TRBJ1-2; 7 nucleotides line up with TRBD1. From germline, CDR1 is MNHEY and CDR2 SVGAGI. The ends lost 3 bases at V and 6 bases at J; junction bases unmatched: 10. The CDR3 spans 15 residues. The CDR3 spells CASSYFPDRVDGYTF. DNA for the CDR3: TGTGCCAGCAGTTATTTCCCCGACAGGGTGGATGGCTACACCTTC.

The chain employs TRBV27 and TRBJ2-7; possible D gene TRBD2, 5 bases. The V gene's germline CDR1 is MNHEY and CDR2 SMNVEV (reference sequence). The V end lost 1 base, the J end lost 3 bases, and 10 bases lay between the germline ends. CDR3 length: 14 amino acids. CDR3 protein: CASSLFLGDYEQYF. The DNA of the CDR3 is TGTGCCAGCAGTTTATTCCTCGGGGACTACGAGCAGTACTTC.

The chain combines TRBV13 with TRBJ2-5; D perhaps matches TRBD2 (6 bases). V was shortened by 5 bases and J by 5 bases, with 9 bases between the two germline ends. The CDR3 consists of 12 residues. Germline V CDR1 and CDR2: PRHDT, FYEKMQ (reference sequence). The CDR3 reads CASSTSRETQYF. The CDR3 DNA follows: TGTGCCAGCAGCACTAGCAGGGAGACCCAGTACTTC.

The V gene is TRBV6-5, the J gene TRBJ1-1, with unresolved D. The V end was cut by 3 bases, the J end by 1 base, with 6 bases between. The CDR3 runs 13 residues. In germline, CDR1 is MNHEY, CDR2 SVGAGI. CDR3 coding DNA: TGTGCCAGCAGTTATACATCGAACACTGAAGCTTTCTTT. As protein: CASSYTSNTEAFF.

CDR3 coding DNA: TGCGCCAGCAGCCAAGTGTCAGGGGCTGGGTATGGCTACACCTTC. Its translation is CASSQVSGAGYGYTF. The chain employs TRBV4-1 and TRBJ1-2; perhaps TRBD1 as D (6 bases). CDR3 length: 15 amino acids. V was cut by 1 base and J by 5 bases, with 14 bases left in between. Looked up from germline, CDR1 is MGHRA and CDR2 is YSYEKL.

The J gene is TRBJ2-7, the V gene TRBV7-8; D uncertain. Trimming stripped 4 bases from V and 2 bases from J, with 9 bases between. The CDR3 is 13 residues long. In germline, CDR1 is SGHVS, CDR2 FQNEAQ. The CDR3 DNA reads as TGTGCCAGCAGCTCGCGCGCCGCCTACGAGCAGTACTTC. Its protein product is CASSSRAAYEQYF.

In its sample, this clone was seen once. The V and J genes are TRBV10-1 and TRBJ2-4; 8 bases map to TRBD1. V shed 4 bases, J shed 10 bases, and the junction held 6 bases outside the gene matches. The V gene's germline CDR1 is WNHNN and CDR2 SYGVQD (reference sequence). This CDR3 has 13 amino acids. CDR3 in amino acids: CASSARQGTIQYF. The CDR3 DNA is TGCGCCAGCAGTGCGAGACAGGGGACTATTCAGTACTTC.

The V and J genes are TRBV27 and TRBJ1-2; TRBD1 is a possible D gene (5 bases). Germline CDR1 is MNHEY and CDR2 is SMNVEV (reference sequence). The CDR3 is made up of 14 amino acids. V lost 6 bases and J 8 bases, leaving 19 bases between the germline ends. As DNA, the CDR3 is TGTGCCAGCAGCCCCTCCCGCGGGGGGGAGGGCTACACCTTC. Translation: CASSPSRGGEGYTF.

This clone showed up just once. DNA of the CDR3: TGTGCCAGCAGCTTGGAGATGGGCCTGGGGGAGACCCAGTACTTC. Protein sequence: CASSLEMGLGETQYF. The chain uses TRBV5-6 and TRBJ2-5; D unclear. Per the germline V gene, CDR1 is SGHDT and CDR2 is YYEEEE. The length of the CDR3 is 15 residues. Trimming removed 0 bases from V and 5 bases from J, with 14 bases in between.

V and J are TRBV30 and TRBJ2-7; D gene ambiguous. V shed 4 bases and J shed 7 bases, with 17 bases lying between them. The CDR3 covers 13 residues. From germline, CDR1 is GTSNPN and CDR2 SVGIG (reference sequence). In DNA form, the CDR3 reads TGTGCCTGGAACGCACCTGACACTCTAGAGCAGTACTTC. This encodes CAWNAPDTLEQYF.

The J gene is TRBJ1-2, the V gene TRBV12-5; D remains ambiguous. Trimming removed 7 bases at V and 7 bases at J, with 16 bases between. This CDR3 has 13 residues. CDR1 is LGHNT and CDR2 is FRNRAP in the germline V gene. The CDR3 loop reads CASAEGGISGYTF. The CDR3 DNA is TGTGCTAGTGCGGAGGGAGGGATAAGTGGCTACACCTTC.